This T cell receptor (beta chain) was captured in a study of T cell responses to AZD1222 COVID-19 vaccine. Study information: Doses given second, at about 4 or about 12 weeks, were pooled.

This clone was detected once. What it recognizes is unknown. TCRdb's copy holds only in-frame clones and misses some; the assay was immunoSEQ multiplex PCR. The table includes about 130,000 clones, approximately 88% detected once. The study's findings and limits: CD4 TCRs associated with vaccination spanned spike, dominating at 160-218 and 743-854. Close to half of spike-specific TCRs reportedly recognize unmutated variant regions. The number of AZD1222 recipients seropositive at baseline was only 6 or 7.

The CDR3 loop spans 12 amino acids. CDR1 and CDR2 from the germline V gene are SGHRS and YFSETQ. V was cut by 4 bases and J by 2 bases, with 6 bases left in between. The sequence derives from an adult in good health. The sequencing here drew on peripheral blood, taken on day 0 of AZD1222 vaccination. The chain joins TRBV5-1 to TRBJ2-5; no clear D. CDR3 nucleotide sequence: TGCGCCAGCAGCGCTGATCAAGAGACCCAGTACTTC. Translated: CASSADQETQYF.